The 27 T cell receptor beta chains below were found in one sample sequenced in a study of PD-1 blockade in classical Hodgkin lymphoma. Each and every patient relapsed after autologous stem cell transplantation, and patients got differing brentuximab vedotin exposure. This table comes from immunoSEQ multiplex PCR, and its TCRdb copy is limited to in-frame clones, with some not included. The table lists 95,000 to 100,000 clones, around 89% of them singletons. Sequencing was performed on peripheral blood mononuclear cells (PBMCs), taken before the second cycle of nivolumab. These receptors were collected from a human donor with classical Hodgkin lymphoma.

This clone was observed many times. The V and J genes are TRBV9 and TRBJ2-7; D not certain. The CDR3 has 14 residues. Trimming cost V 3 bases and J 0 bases, with 10 bases left between them. Germline CDR1 SGDLS, CDR2 YYNGEE. DNA for the CDR3: TGTGCCAGCAGCGATCAGGCTAGCTCCTACGAGCAGTACTTC. Translation: CASSDQASSYEQYF.

In its sample, this clone was seen a few times. The chain has TRBV19 and TRBJ1-1, with D unclear. The V end was cut by 3 bases, the J end by 1 base, with 9 bases between. CDR3 length: 14 amino acids. Germline CDR1 and CDR2: LNHDA and SQIVND (reference sequence). The chain's CDR3 is CASSIGKPNTEAFF. As DNA, the CDR3 is TGTGCCAGTAGTATCGGTAAGCCGAACACTGAAGCTTTCTTT.

The rearrangement uses TRBV5-1 and TRBJ2-7; no clear D. Germline CDR1 is SGHRS and CDR2 is YFSETQ. The length of the CDR3 is 15 residues. The V gene lost 1 base and the J gene lost 2 bases, with 13 bases spanning the gap. This CDR3 reads CASSLSGRLTYEQYF. In DNA form, the CDR3 reads TGCGCCAGCAGCTTGTCAGGCAGACTCACCTACGAGCAGTACTTC. Looking up the rest from reference TRBV5-1 and TRBJ2-7 gives the full variable domain: KAGVTQTPRYLIKTRGQQVTLSCSPISGHRSVSWYQQTPGQGLQFLFEYFSETQRNKGNFPGRFSGRQFSNSRSEMNVSTLELGDSALYLCASSLSGRLTYEQYFGPGTRLTVT.

The gene calls are TRBV7-6 and TRBJ2-5; D not certain. The V and J ends lost 1 base and 7 bases respectively, with 13 bases between them. Germline V lookup: CDR1 SGHVS, CDR2 FNYEAQ. The CDR3 is made up of 14 amino acids. CDR3 sequence: CASSLGFSRGTQYF. DNA of the CDR3: TGTGCCAGCAGCTTAGGGTTCTCCCGCGGGACCCAGTACTTC. Using reference TRBV7-6 and TRBJ2-5 for the parts outside the CDR3, the full variable domain is GAGVSQSPRYKVTKRGQDVALRCDPISGHVSLYWYRQALGQGPEFLTYFNYEAQQDKSGLPNDRFSAERPEGSISTLTIQRTEQRDSAMYRCASSLGFSRGTQYFGPGTRLLVL.

The chain uses TRBV6-5 and TRBJ1-1; possibly TRBD1 for D (6 bases). The CDR3 length is 13 residues. Per the germline V gene, CDR1 is MNHEY and CDR2 is SVGAGI. V lost 5 bases, J lost 3 bases, and 10 bases lay in between. This CDR3 is CASSRGGDTEAFF. For the CDR3, the DNA is TGTGCCAGCAGTCGAGGGGGGGACACTGAAGCTTTCTTT.

The gene calls are TRBV6-1 and TRBJ1-1; 7 bases map to TRBD1. CDR3 length: 18 residues. Trimming at V came to 1 base and at J to 3 bases, leaving 14 bases not matched to a gene. Germline lookup yields CDR1 MNHNS and CDR2 SASEGT. Written as DNA, the CDR3 is TGTGCCAGCAGTGAAGAACCAGGGACAGCTTCTCTCGACACTGAAGCTTTCTTT. Its protein product is CASSEEPGTASLDTEAFF.

The chain employs TRBV7-2 and TRBJ1-2; D is ambiguous. The germline V gene has CDR1 SGHTA and CDR2 FQGNSA. The CDR3 runs to 15 residues. Trimming stripped 4 bases from V and 7 bases from J, with 19 bases between. This chain's CDR3 is CASSSDGLVWFGYTF. For the CDR3, the DNA is TGTGCCAGCAGCTCAGACGGGTTAGTCTGGTTTGGCTACACCTTC.

This rearrangement joins TRBV21-1 to TRBJ2-3; the D call TRBD2 from the table was never checked on the DNA. TRBV21-1 is flagged as a pseudogene. The CDR3 is 14 residues long. The CDR3 here is CASKERTSTNTQYF. The CDR3 DNA follows: TGTGCCAGCAAAGAAAGGACTAGCACCAATACGCAGTATTTT.

This chain uses TRBV4-2 with TRBJ2-1, with D maybe TRBD2 (5 bases). Germline CDR1 is LGHNA and CDR2 is YNFKEQ. Trimming shortened V by 0 bases and J by 5 bases, and 11 bases separated the two germline ends. The CDR3 is 15 amino acids. CDR3 sequence (DNA): TGTGCCAGCAGCCAAGAGGGCCCGAGGGACAATGAGCAGTTCTTC. Translation gives CASSQEGPRDNEQFF.

This sequence joins TRBV30 and TRBJ2-7, with TRBD2 identical over 10 bases. There are 13 residues in the CDR3. From germline, CDR1 is GTSNPN and CDR2 SVGIG (reference sequence). Trimming removed 3 bases from V and 6 bases from J; junction bases left unmatched: 5. CDR3 in amino acids: CAWRWSGGGEQYF. CDR3 DNA: TGTGCCTGGAGATGGAGCGGGGGGGGCGAGCAGTACTTC. The variable domain in full, with the rest retrieved from reference TRBV30 and TRBJ2-7, is SQTIHQWPATLVQPVGSPLSLECTVEGTSNPNLYWYRQAAGRGLQLLFYSVGIGQISSEVPQNLSASRPQDRQFILSSKKLLLSDSGFYLCAWRWSGGGEQYFGPGTRLTVT.

The chain links TRBV27 to TRBJ1-2; the D is unclear. The CDR3 is 14 amino acids. Germline CDR1 and CDR2: MNHEY and SMNVEV (reference sequence). The V gene lost 6 bases and the J gene lost 0 bases, with 11 bases spanning the gap. CDR3 amino acids: CASRPQLANYGYTF. For the CDR3, the DNA is TGTGCCAGCAGGCCACAGCTCGCTAACTATGGCTACACCTTC.

This sequence joins TRBV5-1 and TRBJ2-2; TRBD1 matches 8 bases. Germline V gene lookup returns CDR1 SGHRS and CDR2 YFSETQ. J was trimmed by 6 bases and V by 6 bases; bases with no gene match: 10. This CDR3 has 15 amino acids. CDR3 sequence: CASISGQGRSGELFF. CDR3 nucleotides: TGCGCCAGCATCTCCGGACAGGGTCGATCCGGGGAGCTGTTTTTT.

The chain recombines TRBV7-9 with TRBJ2-6; D is unclear. V was shortened by 6 bases and J by 4 bases, with 19 bases between the two germline ends. The germline V gene has CDR1 SEHNR and CDR2 FQNEAQ (reference sequence). The CDR3 totals 17 residues. CDR3 region: CASSSGVFALGANVLTF. In nucleotides, the CDR3 is TGTGCCAGCAGTTCAGGCGTCTTCGCTCTGGGGGCCAACGTCCTGACTTTC.

The genes are TRBV25-1 and TRBJ1-4; tentatively, D is TRBD1 (5 bases). This CDR3 is 15 amino acids long. The V gene's germline CDR1 is MGHDK and CDR2 SYGVNS. V lost 1 base and J 1 base, leaving 7 bases between the germline ends. The DNA of the CDR3 is TGTGCCAGCAGTGAATTTAGGGGAACTAATGAAAAACTGTTTTTT. This sequence encodes CASSEFRGTNEKLFF. The whole variable domain, remainder taken from reference TRBV25-1 and TRBJ1-4, is EADIYQTPRYLVIGTGKKITLECSQTMGHDKMYWYQQDPGMELHLIHYSYGVNSTEKGDLSSESTVSRIRTEHFPLTLESARPSHTSQYLCASSEFRGTNEKLFFGSGTQLSVL.

This clone was found once. The chain recombines TRBV19 with TRBJ2-2, with D perhaps assigned TRBD1 or TRBD2 (5 bases each). CDR1 is LNHDA, CDR2 SQIVND, per germline (reference sequence). CDR3 length: 15 amino acids. V gave up 5 bases and J gave up 8 bases, with 18 bases separating them. The CDR3 DNA reads TGTGCCAGTAGTCTTGGGACCGCCAGGACGGGGGAGCTGTTTTTT. Residues: CASSLGTARTGELFF.

This clone was picked up one time. The chain joins TRBV6-4 to TRBJ2-3; D possibly corresponds to TRBD2 (5 bases). The germline V and J ends were trimmed by 2 bases and 7 bases, with 13 bases remaining between them. Germline V CDR1 and CDR2: MRHNA, SNTAGT. This CDR3 has 14 amino acids. CDR3 region: CASSDAGRTNTQYF. CDR3 nucleotides: TGTGCCAGCAGTGACGCGGGTAGGACGAATACGCAGTATTTT.

The chain has TRBV27 and TRBJ2-6, with unresolved D. Germline V gene data show CDR1 as MNHEY and CDR2 as SMNVEV (reference sequence). The CDR3 has 16 residues. The V end lost 3 bases, the J end lost 2 bases, and 11 bases lay between the germline ends. CDR3 sequence: CASSFPPTAGANVLTF. The CDR3 DNA reads as TGTGCCAGCAGTTTCCCCCCCACAGCTGGGGCCAACGTCCTGACTTTC.

The CDR3 bases are TGTGCCAGCAGCGCCACAGGGCCGCGGGAGACCCAGTACTTC. Translated, it gives CASSATGPRETQYF. The chain employs TRBV27 and TRBJ2-5; TRBD1 might be the D (6 bases). Germline lookup yields CDR1 MNHEY and CDR2 SMNVEV (reference sequence). The V end lost 6 bases, the J end lost 5 bases, and 16 bases lay between the germline ends. The CDR3 has 14 residues.

The chain has TRBV30 and TRBJ1-3; possible D gene TRBD1, 6 bases. Trimming took 4 bases from V and 0 from J, leaving 10 bases between them. The CDR3 consists of 14 residues. Germline V gene lookup returns CDR1 GTSNPN and CDR2 SVGIG (reference sequence). CDR3 residues: CAWTPGASGNTIYF. In DNA, the CDR3 is TGTGCCTGGACCCCGGGGGCCTCTGGAAACACCATATATTTT.

V usage is TRBV4-2 and J usage is TRBJ1-2; unclear D gene. V gave up 2 bases and J gave up 7 bases, with 8 bases separating them. CDR1 is LGHNA and CDR2 is YNFKEQ in the germline V gene. This CDR3 has 12 amino acids. The CDR3, as DNA: TGTGCCAGCAGCCAATTAGGCTCTGGCTACACCTTC. The encoded protein is CASSQLGSGYTF.

The chain employs TRBV2 and TRBJ1-5; D unresolved. The CDR3 totals 16 residues. Deletions cut 1 base from V and 7 bases from J, with 17 bases between. Germline V lookup: CDR1 SNHLY, CDR2 FYNNEI. CDR3 coding DNA: TGTGCCAGCAGTGAAGGGGGTACGGGGTTTTGGCAGCCCCAGCATTTT. As protein: CASSEGGTGFWQPQHF.

CDR3 in DNA: TGTGCCAGCAAGAAAGGCGGGACAGTAAATGAAAAACTGTTTTTT. Translation gives CASKKGGTVNEKLFF. The V call is TRBV28, the J call TRBJ1-4, with 7 bases matching TRBD1. CDR3 length: 15 residues. The V gene's germline CDR1 is MDHEN and CDR2 SYDVKM. Unmatched junction bases numbered 10, after V lost 7 bases and J lost 5 bases.

V is TRBV28 and J is TRBJ2-2; the match to TRBD1 covers 9 bases. After removal of 7 bases from V and 7 bases from J, the junction contained 16 bases not matched to a gene. Per the germline V gene, CDR1 is MDHEN and CDR2 is SYDVKM. The CDR3 has 17 amino acids. The DNA for the CDR3 is TGTGCCAGCACCCCGGACTCGACAGGGGGAACAGGCGGGGAGCTGTTTTTT. This gives the protein CASTPDSTGGTGGELFF.

The CDR3 region is CASSQVQGSNSPLHF. In DNA, the CDR3 is TGTGCCAGCAGCCAAGTACAGGGATCAAATTCACCCCTCCACTTT. This chain links TRBV4-2 with TRBJ1-6; maybe TRBD1 (6 bases). Germline V gene sequence: CDR1 LGHNA, CDR2 YNFKEQ. The CDR3 has 15 residues. The V end lost 1 base, the J end lost 7 bases, and 11 bases lay between the germline ends.

The V call is TRBV11-3, the J call TRBJ2-3; perhaps D is TRBD1 or TRBD2 (6 bases each). CDR3 length: 15 amino acids. Trimming pared 5 bases from V and 4 bases from J, leaving 16 bases between. Germline-derived CDR1 and CDR2 are SGHNT and YENEEA. The CDR3: CASSQRRGEADTQYF. The CDR3 DNA is TGTGCCAGCAGCCAAAGGAGGGGGGAGGCAGATACGCAGTATTTT.

The chain links TRBV28 to TRBJ2-1; possibly TRBD2 for D (6 bases). This CDR3 is built from 15 residues. Germline V gene data show CDR1 as MDHEN and CDR2 as SYDVKM. Trimming removed 5 bases from V and 0 bases from J, with 11 bases in between. In DNA, the CDR3 is TGTGCCAGCAGTGCTCGGGGGAGCTCCTACAATGAGCAGTTCTTC. Translated: CASSARGSSYNEQFF.

A single count supports this clone. The J gene is TRBJ2-3, the V gene TRBV27; the D is unclear. Germline CDR1 is MNHEY and CDR2 is SMNVEV (reference sequence). Trimming took 1 base from V and 6 from J, leaving 8 bases between them. The CDR3 totals 13 residues. CDR3 bases: TGTGCCAGCAGTTTATATGGGGTCGATACGCAGTATTTT. Translation gives CASSLYGVDTQYF.